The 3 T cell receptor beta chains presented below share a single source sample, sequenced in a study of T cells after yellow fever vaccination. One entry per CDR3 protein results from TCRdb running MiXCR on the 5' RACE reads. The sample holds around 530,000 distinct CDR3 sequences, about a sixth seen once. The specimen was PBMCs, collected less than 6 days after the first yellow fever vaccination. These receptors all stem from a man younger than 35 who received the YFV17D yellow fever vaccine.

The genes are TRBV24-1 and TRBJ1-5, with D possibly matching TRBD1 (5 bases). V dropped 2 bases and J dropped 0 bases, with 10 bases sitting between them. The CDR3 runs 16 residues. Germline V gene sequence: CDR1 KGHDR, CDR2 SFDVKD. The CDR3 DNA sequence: TGTGCCACCAGTGATTCCAGGGAGGGTAGCAATCAGCCCCAGCATTTT. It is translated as CATSDSREGSNQPQHF.

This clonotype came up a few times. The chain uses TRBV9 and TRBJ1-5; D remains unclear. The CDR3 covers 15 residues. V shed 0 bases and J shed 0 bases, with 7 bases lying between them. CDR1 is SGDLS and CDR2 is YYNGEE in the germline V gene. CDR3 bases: TGTGCCAGCAGCGTAGCTAGGGATAGCAATCAGCCCCAGCATTTT. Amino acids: CASSVARDSNQPQHF.

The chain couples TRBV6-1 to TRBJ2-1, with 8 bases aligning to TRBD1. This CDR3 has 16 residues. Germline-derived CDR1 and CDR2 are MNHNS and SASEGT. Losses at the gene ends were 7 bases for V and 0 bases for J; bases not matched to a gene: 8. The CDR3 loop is CASNPRQGASYNEQFF. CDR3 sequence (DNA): TGTGCCAGCAATCCTCGGCAGGGGGCCTCCTACAATGAGCAGTTCTTC.